The clone carrying this T cell receptor beta chain occurred many times. Its antigen is unknown. The sample belongs to a study of response to subunit inactivated influenza vaccine. MiXCR was run by TCRdb on the RT-PCR reads, yielding one entry per CDR3 protein. Of fewer than 700,000 distinct CDR3 sequences detected, roughly 13% appear once; the ten largest clones hold less than 15%. From germline, CDR1 is SSHAT and CDR2 FNYEAQ (reference sequence). The CDR3 extends over 15 amino acids. Trimming removed 1 base from V and 5 bases from J, with 14 bases in between. Overall study findings and caveats: After each seasonal influenza vaccination, few new T cells are recruited, the authors suggested.

Sequenced material: PBMCs from blood, taken about 6 weeks after vaccination. The chain carries TRBV7-7 and TRBJ2-5; TRBD2 is a possible D gene (5 bases). The receptor comes from a man aged 45-65 years who received an inactivated influenza vaccine. CDR3 nucleotide sequence: TGTGCCAGCAGCTTAGGGACTCTGGGTGCGGAGACCCAGTACTTC. It specifies CASSLGTLGAETQYF.